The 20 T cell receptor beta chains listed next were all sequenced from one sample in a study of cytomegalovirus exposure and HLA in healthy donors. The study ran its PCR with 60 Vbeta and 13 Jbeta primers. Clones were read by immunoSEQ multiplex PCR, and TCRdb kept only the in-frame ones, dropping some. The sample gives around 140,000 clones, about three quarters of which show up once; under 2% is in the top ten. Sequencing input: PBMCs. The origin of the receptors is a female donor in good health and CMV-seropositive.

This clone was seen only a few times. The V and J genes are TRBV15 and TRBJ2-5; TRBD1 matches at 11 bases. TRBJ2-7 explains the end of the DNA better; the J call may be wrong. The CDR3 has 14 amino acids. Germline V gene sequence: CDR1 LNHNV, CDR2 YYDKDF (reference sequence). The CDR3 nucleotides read TGTGCCACCAGCCGGGACAGGGGGTCCTACGAGCAGTACTTC. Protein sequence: CATSRDRGSYEQYF.

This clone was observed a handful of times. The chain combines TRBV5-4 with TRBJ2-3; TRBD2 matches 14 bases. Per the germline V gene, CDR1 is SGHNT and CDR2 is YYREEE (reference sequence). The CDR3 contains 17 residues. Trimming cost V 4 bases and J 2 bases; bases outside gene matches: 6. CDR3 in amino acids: CASSLRLAGGSTDTQYF. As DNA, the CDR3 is TGTGCCAGCAGCCTCAGACTAGCGGGGGGGTCCACAGATACGCAGTATTTT. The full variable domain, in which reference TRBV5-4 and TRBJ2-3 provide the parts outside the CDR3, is ETGVTQSPTHLIKTRGQQVTLRCSSQSGHNTVSWYQQALGQGPQFIFQYYREEENGRGNFPPRFSGLQFPNYSSELNVNALELDDSALYLCASSLRLAGGSTDTQYFGPGTRLTVL.

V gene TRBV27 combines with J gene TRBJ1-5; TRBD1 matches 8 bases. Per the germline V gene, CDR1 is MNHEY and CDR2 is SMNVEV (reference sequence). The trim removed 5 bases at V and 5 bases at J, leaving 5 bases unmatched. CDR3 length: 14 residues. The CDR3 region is CASSPRGQYQPQHF. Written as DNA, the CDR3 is TGTGCCAGCAGTCCCAGGGGGCAATATCAGCCCCAGCATTTT.

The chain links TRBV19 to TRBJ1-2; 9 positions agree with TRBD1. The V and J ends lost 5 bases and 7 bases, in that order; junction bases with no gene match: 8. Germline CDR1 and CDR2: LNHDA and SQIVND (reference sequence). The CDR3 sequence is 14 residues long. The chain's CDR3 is CASSETGGVIGYTF. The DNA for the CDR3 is TGTGCCAGTAGTGAAACAGGGGGCGTCATTGGCTACACCTTC.

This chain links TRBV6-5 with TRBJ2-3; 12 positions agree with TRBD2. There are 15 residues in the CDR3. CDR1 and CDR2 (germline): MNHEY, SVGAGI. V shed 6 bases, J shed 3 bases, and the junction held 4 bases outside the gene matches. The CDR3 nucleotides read TGTGCCAGCAGACCGACTAGCGGGAGTACAGATACGCAGTATTTT. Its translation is CASRPTSGSTDTQYF.

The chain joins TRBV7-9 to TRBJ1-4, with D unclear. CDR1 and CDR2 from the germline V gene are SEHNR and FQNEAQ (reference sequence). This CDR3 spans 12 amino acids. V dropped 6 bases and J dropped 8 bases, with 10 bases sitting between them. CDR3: CASRADGEKLFF. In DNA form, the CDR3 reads TGTGCCAGCAGAGCGGACGGGGAAAAACTGTTTTTT. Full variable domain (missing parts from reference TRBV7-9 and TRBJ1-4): DTGVSQNPRHKITKRGQNVTFRCDPISEHNRLYWYRQTLGQGPEFLTYFQNEAQLEKSRLLSDRFSAERPKGSFSTLEIQRTEQGDSAMYLCASRADGEKLFFGSGTQLSVL.

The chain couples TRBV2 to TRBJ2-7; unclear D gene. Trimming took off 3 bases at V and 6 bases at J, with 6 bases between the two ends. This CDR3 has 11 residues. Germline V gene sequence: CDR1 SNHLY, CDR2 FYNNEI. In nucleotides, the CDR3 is TGTGCCAGCAGTGATTTCGGCGAGCAGTACTTC. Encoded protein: CASSDFGEQYF.

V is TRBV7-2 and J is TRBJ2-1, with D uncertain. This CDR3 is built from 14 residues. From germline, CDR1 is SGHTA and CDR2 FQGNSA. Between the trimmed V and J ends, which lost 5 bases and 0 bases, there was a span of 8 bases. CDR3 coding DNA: TGTGCCAGCAGCCAAACGAGCTCCTACAATGAGCAGTTCTTC. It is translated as CASSQTSSYNEQFF. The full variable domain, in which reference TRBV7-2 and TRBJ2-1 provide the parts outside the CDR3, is GAGVSQSPSNKVTEKGKDVELRCDPISGHTALYWYRQSLGQGLEFLIYFQGNSAPDKSGLPSDRFSAERTGGSVSTLTIQRTQQEDSAVYLCASSQTSSYNEQFFGPGTRLTVL.

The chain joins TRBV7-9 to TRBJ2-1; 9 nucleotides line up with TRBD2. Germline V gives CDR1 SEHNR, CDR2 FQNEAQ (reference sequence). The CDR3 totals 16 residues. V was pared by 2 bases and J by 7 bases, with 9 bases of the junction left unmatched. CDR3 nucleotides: TGTGCCAGCAGCTTATCTGACGGCGGGAGGGGTAATGAGCAGTTCTTC. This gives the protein CASSLSDGGRGNEQFF.

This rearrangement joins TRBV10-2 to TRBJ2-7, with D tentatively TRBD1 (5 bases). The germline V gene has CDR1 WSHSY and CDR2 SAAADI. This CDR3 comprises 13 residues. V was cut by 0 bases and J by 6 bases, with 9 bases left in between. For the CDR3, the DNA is TGCGCCAGCAGTGAGTCCAGGGCCTCCGAGCAGTACTTC. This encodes CASSESRASEQYF.

The CDR3 sequence is CASSDPLRGGDYGYTF. CDR3 coding DNA: TGTGCCAGCAGTGACCCCTTAAGGGGTGGAGACTATGGCTACACCTTC. This rearrangement joins TRBV2 to TRBJ1-2; D perhaps matches TRBD1 (5 bases). V was pared by 3 bases and J by 3 bases, with 17 bases between. The CDR3 contains 16 residues. Looked up from germline, CDR1 is SNHLY and CDR2 is FYNNEI.

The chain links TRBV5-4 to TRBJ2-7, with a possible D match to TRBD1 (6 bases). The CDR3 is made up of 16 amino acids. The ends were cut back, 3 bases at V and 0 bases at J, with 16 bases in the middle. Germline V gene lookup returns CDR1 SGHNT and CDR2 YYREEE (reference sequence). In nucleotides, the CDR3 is TGTGCCAGCAGCTCTAAGACCACAGGGAGCTCCTACGAGCAGTACTTC. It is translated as CASSSKTTGSSYEQYF.

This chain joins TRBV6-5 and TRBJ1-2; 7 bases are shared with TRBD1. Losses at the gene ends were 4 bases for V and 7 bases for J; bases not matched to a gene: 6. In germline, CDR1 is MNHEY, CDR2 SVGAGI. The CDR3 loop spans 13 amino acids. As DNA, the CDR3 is TGTGCCAGCAGTTTGGCAGGGGGAGGTGGCTACACCTTC. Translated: CASSLAGGGGYTF.

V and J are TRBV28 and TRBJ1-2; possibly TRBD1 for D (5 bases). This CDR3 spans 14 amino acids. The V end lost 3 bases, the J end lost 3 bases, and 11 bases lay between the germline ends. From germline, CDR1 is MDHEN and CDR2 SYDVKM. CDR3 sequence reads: CASSLGGVDYGYTF. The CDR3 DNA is TGTGCCAGCAGTTTGGGGGGGGTTGACTATGGCTACACCTTC.

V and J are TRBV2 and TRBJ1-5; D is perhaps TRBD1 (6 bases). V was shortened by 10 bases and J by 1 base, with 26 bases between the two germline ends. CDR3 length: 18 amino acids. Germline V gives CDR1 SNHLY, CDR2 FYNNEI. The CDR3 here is CATHPGWGGRWSNQPQHF. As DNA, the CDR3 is TGTGCCACCCACCCGGGCTGGGGGGGCCGGTGGAGCAATCAGCCCCAGCATTTT.

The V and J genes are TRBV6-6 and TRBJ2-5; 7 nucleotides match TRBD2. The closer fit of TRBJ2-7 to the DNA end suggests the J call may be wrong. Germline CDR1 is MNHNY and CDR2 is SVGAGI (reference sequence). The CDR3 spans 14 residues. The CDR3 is CASRPSGSTPEQYF. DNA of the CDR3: TGTGCCAGCAGACCTAGCGGATCCACGCCCGAGCAGTACTTC.

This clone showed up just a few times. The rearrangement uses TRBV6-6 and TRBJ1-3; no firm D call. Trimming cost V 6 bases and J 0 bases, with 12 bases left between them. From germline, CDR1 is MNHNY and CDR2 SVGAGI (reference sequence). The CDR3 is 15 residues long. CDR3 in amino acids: CASSQRQTSGNTIYF. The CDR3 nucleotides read TGTGCCAGCAGCCAGCGGCAGACCTCTGGAAACACCATATATTTT.

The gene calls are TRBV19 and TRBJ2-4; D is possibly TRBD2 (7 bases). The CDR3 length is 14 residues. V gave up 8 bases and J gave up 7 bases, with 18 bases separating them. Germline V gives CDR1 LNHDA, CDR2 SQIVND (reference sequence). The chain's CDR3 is CASGHGGGGNIQYF. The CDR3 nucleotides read TGTGCCAGTGGCCATGGAGGGGGAGGGAACATTCAGTACTTC.

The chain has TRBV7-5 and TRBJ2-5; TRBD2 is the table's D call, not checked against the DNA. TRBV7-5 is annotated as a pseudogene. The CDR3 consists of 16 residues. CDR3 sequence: CVRSTVGPAARETQYF. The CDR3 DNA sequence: TGTGTCAGAAGCACCGTAGGTCCCGCAGCGAGAGAGACCCAGTACTTC.

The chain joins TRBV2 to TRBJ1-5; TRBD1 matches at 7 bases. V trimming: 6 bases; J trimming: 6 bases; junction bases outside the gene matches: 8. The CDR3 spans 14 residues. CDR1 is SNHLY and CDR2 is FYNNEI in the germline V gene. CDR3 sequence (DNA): TGTGCCAGCAGGGATACAGGGGAAGGTCAGCCCCAGCATTTT. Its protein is CASRDTGEGQPQHF.